Listed here are 18 T cell receptor beta chains from one sample, sequenced in a study of human T cells and chemical hapten exposure (dated by TCRdb to about 2021). Library generation was performed with RACE. TCRdb lists the instrument as NextSeq 500. TCRdb reprocessing: public reads trimmed at Q25 with fastp, clones called with MiXCR, in-frame beta chains kept. Every distinct CDR3 protein forms one entry, paired with its most common genes and DNA. A total of tens of thousands of distinct CDR3 sequences appear in this sample, around 13% of them only once. Roughly 4.6% of the sample lies in the top ten. In light of the paper, this sample's time point label describes: pre-sensitization, week 0. This specimen's treatment or condition label, interpreted: therapeutic diphenylcyclopropenone sensitization with weekly scalp DPC. Sequenced here: whole blood, sampled in connection with sensitization to the hapten diphenylcyclopropenone (DPC). These receptors were collected from a woman aged 50 to 60 with alopecia areata. Some clones in this sample may be carry-over from other donors' samples.

The table lists this clonotype with many counts. One junction end disagrees with the germline gene, perhaps due to a read error. V and J are TRBV28 and TRBJ2-7; D gene ambiguous. CDR1 is MDHEN, CDR2 SYDVKM, per germline. The CDR3 is 12 residues long. The CDR3 loop is CASSPQTNLMIF. In DNA, the CDR3 is TGTGCCAGCAGTCCCCAGACGAATCTGATGATCTTC. The variable domain in full, with the rest retrieved from reference TRBV28 and TRBJ2-7, is DVKVTQSSRYLVKRTGEKVFLECVQDMDHENMFWYRQDPGLGLRLIYFSYDVKMKEKGDIPEGYSVSREKKERFSLILESASTNQTSMYLCASSPQTNLMIFGPGTRLTVT.

This clonotype was found a few times. The gene calls are TRBV18 and TRBJ2-6; D is uncertain. This CDR3 is 14 amino acids long. V lost 5 bases and J 2 bases, leaving 7 bases between the germline ends. Germline V lookup: CDR1 KGHSH, CDR2 LQKENI. The CDR3 DNA reads TGTGCCAGCTCAAGTACTACTGGGGCCAACGTCCTGACTTTC. This sequence encodes CASSSTTGANVLTF.

This clonotype appeared a few times. The gene calls are TRBV20-1 and TRBJ1-4; D is possibly TRBD1 (5 bases). V lost 2 bases to trimming and J lost 5 bases, with 15 bases between them. Per the germline V gene, CDR1 is DFQATT and CDR2 is SNEGSKA (reference sequence). The CDR3 consists of 15 residues. In nucleotides, the CDR3 is TGCAGTGCTAGAACCGTTGGGGGATCAAATGAAAAACTGTTTTTT. This encodes CSARTVGGSNEKLFF.

This sequence joins TRBV20-1 and TRBJ2-5; 8 nucleotides align to TRBD2. In germline, CDR1 is DFQATT, CDR2 SNEGSKA (reference sequence). V lost 5 bases, J lost 2 bases, and 7 bases stayed unmatched. The CDR3 is 14 amino acids. CDR3 coding DNA: TGCAGTGCTGGCCCGACTAGCGAACAAGAGACCCAGTACTTC. As protein: CSAGPTSEQETQYF.

This clonotype has only a few counts. The chain links TRBV7-9 to TRBJ1-1; D is ambiguous. The germline V gene has CDR1 SEHNR and CDR2 FQNEAQ (reference sequence). Deletions cut 0 bases from V and 9 bases from J, with 5 bases between. The CDR3 consists of 11 residues. CDR3 amino acids: CASSLAEKAFF. The CDR3 region has the DNA TGTGCCAGCAGCTTAGCAGAGAAAGCTTTCTTT.

The table lists this clonotype with a few counts. This sequence joins TRBV10-2 and TRBJ1-2; perhaps TRBD1 as D (6 bases). The CDR3 has 14 amino acids. Trimming took off 4 bases at V and 5 bases at J, with 14 bases between the two ends. Germline V gene data show CDR1 as WSHSY and CDR2 as SAAADI. The CDR3 coding sequence is TGCGCCAGCAGTGTGGCAGGGGCGCAGTATGGCTACACCTTC. This sequence encodes CASSVAGAQYGYTF.

V gene TRBV28 combines with J gene TRBJ1-6; 7 nucleotides line up with TRBD1. The V gene end was trimmed by 6 bases and the J gene end by 5 bases; junction bases not matched to a gene: 10. CDR3 size: 16 residues. The germline V gene has CDR1 MDHEN and CDR2 SYDVKM. The CDR3: CASSRRQGTNNSPLHF. In DNA, the CDR3 is TGTGCCAGCAGCCGGAGACAGGGCACAAATAATTCACCCCTCCACTTT.

This chain joins TRBV7-6 and TRBJ2-3; 11 bases match TRBD2. J lost 3 bases, V lost 5 bases, and 4 bases had no gene match. Germline V gene sequence: CDR1 SGHVS, CDR2 FNYEAQ. The CDR3 consists of 15 residues. The CDR3 here is CASSPRTSGTDTQYF. As DNA, the CDR3 is TGTGCCAGCAGCCCGAGGACTAGCGGGACAGATACGCAGTATTTT.

The chain uses TRBV28 and TRBJ2-3; 8 bases align to TRBD2. Germline CDR1 is MDHEN and CDR2 is SYDVKM. Trimming at V came to 4 bases and at J to 3 bases, leaving 6 bases not matched to a gene. This CDR3 has 15 residues. The CDR3 region is CASSSAGDGTDTQYF. CDR3 coding DNA: TGTGCCAGCAGTTCAGCGGGAGATGGGACAGATACGCAGTATTTT.

This clonotype appeared many times. The chain links TRBV2 to TRBJ2-1, with 13 bases lining up with TRBD2. Germline-derived CDR1 and CDR2 are SNHLY and FYNNEI. This CDR3 region has 15 residues. V trimming: 4 bases; J trimming: 13 bases; junction bases outside the gene matches: 10. Written as DNA, the CDR3 is TGTGCCAGCAGTGCTCGGACTAGCGGGAGACAAGGCCAGTTCTTC. Amino acid sequence: CASSARTSGRQGQFF.

This clonotype was seen a few times. This chain uses TRBV7-6 with TRBJ2-2; either TRBD1 or TRBD2 may fit D (5 bases each). The CDR3 sequence is 15 residues long. Germline V gene lookup returns CDR1 SGHVS and CDR2 FNYEAQ. Trimming shortened V by 1 base and J by 5 bases, and 11 bases separated the two germline ends. CDR3 sequence: CASSLGHGATGELFF. CDR3 in DNA: TGTGCCAGCAGCTTAGGTCACGGGGCTACCGGGGAGCTGTTTTTT.

This chain uses TRBV12-3 or TRBV12-4 with TRBJ1-1; 7 nucleotides agree with TRBD1. This CDR3 region has 16 residues. After removal of 7 bases from V and 1 base from J, the junction contained 12 bases not matched to a gene. The CDR3 loop is CASTNDRARRNTEAFF. The DNA for the CDR3 is TGTGCCAGCACCAACGACAGGGCGAGGAGGAACACTGAAGCTTTCTTT.

The J gene is TRBJ1-1, the V gene TRBV18; D unclear. This CDR3 is 14 amino acids long. Germline CDR1 is KGHSH and CDR2 is LQKENI. Trimming took 6 bases from V and 3 from J, leaving 14 bases between them. CDR3 bases: TGTGCCAGCTCCTTTCAGGTTAAGGACACTGAAGCTTTCTTT. It yields the protein CASSFQVKDTEAFF.

CDR3 bases: TGCGCCAGCAGAAAAGCGGGTGTCACAGATACGCAGTATTTT. Its protein product is CASRKAGVTDTQYF. The chain has TRBV4-1 and TRBJ2-3, with D possibly being TRBD2 (6 bases). The germline CDR1 and CDR2 sequences are MGHRA and YSYEKL. With 6 bases removed from V and 2 bases from J, the gap between germline ends came to 12 bases. The CDR3 extends over 14 amino acids.

This clonotype occurred many times. V gene TRBV5-4 combines with J gene TRBJ1-2, with D tentatively TRBD1 (5 bases). Germline lookup yields CDR1 SGHNT and CDR2 YYREEE (reference sequence). Trimming took off 1 base at V and 3 bases at J, with 10 bases between the two ends. This CDR3 spans 14 amino acids. This CDR3 reads CASSLRGSHYGYTF. The CDR3 nucleotides are TGTGCCAGCAGCTTGAGGGGATCACACTATGGCTACACCTTC.

V is TRBV7-9 and J is TRBJ2-3; D is uncertain. Germline loops: CDR1 SEHNR, CDR2 FQNEAQ (reference sequence). This CDR3 contains 16 residues. Trimming took 8 bases from V and 2 from J, leaving 20 bases between them. The CDR3 nucleotides are TGTGCCAGCGCGAGAGTAGAGGTCCGCCACACAGATACGCAGTATTTT. Translated: CASARVEVRHTDTQYF.

V is TRBV28 and J is TRBJ1-1; D uncertain. This CDR3 has 14 amino acids. V was pared by 4 bases and J by 1 base, with 10 bases between. Per the germline V gene, CDR1 is MDHEN and CDR2 is SYDVKM. In nucleotides, the CDR3 is TGTGCCAGCAGTTCCCACGGGGAGAACACTGAAGCTTTCTTT. Its protein product is CASSSHGENTEAFF. Drawing the rest from reference TRBV28 and TRBJ1-1, the complete variable domain is DVKVTQSSRYLVKRTGEKVFLECVQDMDHENMFWYRQDPGLGLRLIYFSYDVKMKEKGDIPEGYSVSREKKERFSLILESASTNQTSMYLCASSSHGENTEAFFGQGTRLTVV.

The V call is TRBV28, the J call TRBJ2-7; perhaps D is TRBD1 or TRBD2 (5 bases each). The germline CDR1 and CDR2 sequences are MDHEN and SYDVKM. V was shortened by 5 bases and J by 7 bases, with 15 bases between the two germline ends. This CDR3 comprises 13 residues. The CDR3 sequence is CASSRGSFNEQYF. CDR3 DNA: TGTGCCAGCAGTCGGGGCAGCTTTAATGAGCAGTACTTC.